This T cell receptor beta chain was sequenced in a study of shared clonotypes between healthy human individuals. CD45RO-negative, CCR7-positively selected cells formed the naive CD8 fraction, excluding terminally differentiated effector memory CD45RA+ cells. Profiling relied on immunoSEQ multiplex PCR, and the TCRdb table lists in-frame clones only, not all of them. The sample consists of roughly 2 million clones, about 95% of them appearing once. The CDR3 covers 14 residues. The V gene's germline CDR1 is GTSNPN and CDR2 SVGIG (reference sequence). The V and J ends lost 0 bases and 4 bases, in that order; junction bases with no gene match: 3.

The sequenced material came from naive CD8+ T cells sorted from blood. The clonotype was recovered from a man aged 18 to 29 in good health. The chain uses TRBV30 and TRBJ2-5; 9 positions match TRBD2. The CDR3 spells CAWSVGSGRETQYF. For the CDR3, the DNA is TGTGCCTGGAGTGTGGGTAGCGGGAGAGAGACCCAGTACTTC.